This TCR beta chain was documented in a study of T cell repertoires in cytomegalovirus infection. For the study at large: CMV infection and matching HLA type were both indicated by public TCR beta signatures. Findings and limits, study-wide: What dominated the ex vivo response were HLA-C-restricted CMV-specific TCR beta clonotypes. CMV carriers having the relevant HLA were flagged by cumulative public TCR beta family frequency.

TCRdb reprocessed the reads via MiXCR and lists one record per CDR3 protein. The data show roughly 630,000 distinct CDR3 sequences, approximately 25% seen once. The CDR3 is made up of 15 amino acids. Germline CDR1 reads MNHEY; CDR2 reads SVGAGI. V shed 2 bases and J shed 0 bases, with 10 bases lying between them. This clonotype came up many times. The antigen remains undetermined. J is TRBJ1-1 and V is TRBV6-5; the D gene is possibly TRBD1 (6 bases). The sequenced sample was CD8+ T cells from PBMCs. This receptor was identified in a human donor in good health (CMV status not recorded). Some clones in this sample may be carry-over from other donors' samples. CDR3 sequence: CASSYGGGVNTEAFF. As DNA, the CDR3 is TGTGCCAGCAGTTACGGGGGCGGGGTGAACACTGAAGCTTTCTTT.